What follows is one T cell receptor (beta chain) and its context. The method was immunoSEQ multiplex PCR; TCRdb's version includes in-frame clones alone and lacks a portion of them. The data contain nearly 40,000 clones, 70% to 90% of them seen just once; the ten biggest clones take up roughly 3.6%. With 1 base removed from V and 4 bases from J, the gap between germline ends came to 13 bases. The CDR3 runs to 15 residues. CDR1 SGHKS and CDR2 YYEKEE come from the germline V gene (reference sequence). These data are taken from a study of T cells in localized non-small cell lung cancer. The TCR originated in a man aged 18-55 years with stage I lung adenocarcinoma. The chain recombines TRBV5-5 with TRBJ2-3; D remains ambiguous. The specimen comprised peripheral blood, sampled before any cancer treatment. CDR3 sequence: CASSLLPAGADTQYF. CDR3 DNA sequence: TGTGCCAGCAGCTTGTTGCCAGCCGGCGCAGATACGCAGTATTTT.